This T cell receptor (beta chain) was sequenced during a study of shared clonotypes between healthy human individuals. As for the study in general: Donor ages ranged 18 to 49 years: a couple of women, three men. A donor's plate count was three for CD4 naive and three for CD4 memory; CD8 naive had two and CD8 memory one. Study-wide points: Shared across a few donors were about 4.8% of the naive CD4 clonotypes.

Of note for this clone: Its antigen is not known.

Measured with immunoSEQ multiplex PCR; TCRdb has only the in-frame clones, and not every one. The repertoire includes a few million clones, roughly nine tenths of them detected once, and over 0.12% sits in the top ten. In the CD4+ fraction, cells were divided into CD45RA+ naive and CD45RA-negative memory subsets. This CDR3 contains 17 residues. V was pared by 4 bases and J by 1 base, with 6 bases of the junction left unmatched. The V gene's germline CDR1 is MNHNS and CDR2 SASEGT. Sequencing used naive CD4+ T cells sorted from blood. Subset defined: CD45RA+ positively selected. This sequence originates from a man aged 18 to 29 in good health. V is TRBV6-1 and J is TRBJ2-3; 12 bases map to TRBD2. This CDR3 reads CASSALTSGSGTDTQYF. CDR3 sequence (DNA): TGTGCCAGCAGTGCCCTGACTAGCGGGAGCGGCACAGATACGCAGTATTTT.